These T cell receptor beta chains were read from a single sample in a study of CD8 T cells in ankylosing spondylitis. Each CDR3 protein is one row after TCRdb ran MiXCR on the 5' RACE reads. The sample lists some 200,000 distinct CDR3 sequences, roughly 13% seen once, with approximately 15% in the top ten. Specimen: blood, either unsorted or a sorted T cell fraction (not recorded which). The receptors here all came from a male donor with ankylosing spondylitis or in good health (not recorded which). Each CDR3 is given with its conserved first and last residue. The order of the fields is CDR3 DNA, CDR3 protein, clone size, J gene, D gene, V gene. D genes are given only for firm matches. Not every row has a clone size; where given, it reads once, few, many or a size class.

CDR3nt: TGCGCCAGCAGCTTGCACGGATCCTACGAGCAGTACTTC; CDR3aa: CASSLHGSYEQYF; abundance: few; j_gene: TRBJ2-7; d_gene: -; v_gene: TRBV5-1
CDR3nt: TGTGCCAGCAGCCTGACTAGCGGGGGAGCTCTCGTCGAGACAGATACGCAGTATTTT; CDR3aa: CASSLTSGGALVETDTQYF; abundance: many; j_gene: TRBJ2-3; d_gene: TRBD2; v_gene: TRBV4-2
CDR3nt: TGTGCCAGTAGTATAGGGGGGGACAGGGGTGGAAATGAGCAGTTCTTC; CDR3aa: CASSIGGDRGGNEQFF; abundance: few; j_gene: TRBJ2-1; d_gene: TRBD1; v_gene: TRBV19
CDR3nt: TGCGCCAGCAGCCAAGATATTAGCGGGAGGTCCAAAAACATTCAGTACTTC; CDR3aa: CASSQDISGRSKNIQYF; abundance: -; j_gene: TRBJ2-4; d_gene: TRBD2; v_gene: TRBV4-1
CDR3nt: TGTGCCAGCAGCTTAGTTATCATAGCCCGAGGAGGGGAGCAGTACTTC; CDR3aa: CASSLVIIARGGEQYF; abundance: few; j_gene: TRBJ2-7; d_gene: -; v_gene: TRBV11-2
CDR3nt: TGTGCCAGCAGCCAAGAGGACAGGGAGCTTTACAATGAGCAGTTCTTC; CDR3aa: CASSQEDRELYNEQFF; abundance: -; j_gene: TRBJ2-1; d_gene: TRBD1; v_gene: TRBV3-1
CDR3nt: TGCAGCGTTCCACTCCTCGCGAACACCGGGGAGCTGTTTTTT; CDR3aa: CSVPLLANTGELFF; abundance: many; j_gene: TRBJ2-2; d_gene: -; v_gene: TRBV29-1
CDR3nt: TGCGCCAGCAGTGAGCCGGGACGGTCTGGAGATACGCAGTATTTT; CDR3aa: CASSEPGRSGDTQYF; abundance: few; j_gene: TRBJ2-3; d_gene: -; v_gene: TRBV10-1
CDR3nt: TGTGCCAGCGGGGCTTACAATGAGCAGTTCTTC; CDR3aa: CASGAYNEQFF; abundance: -; j_gene: TRBJ2-1; d_gene: -; v_gene: TRBV6-5
CDR3nt: TGCGCCAGCAGCCTAATTGGAGTTAACACTGAAGCTTTCTTT; CDR3aa: CASSLIGVNTEAFF; abundance: few; j_gene: TRBJ1-1; d_gene: -; v_gene: TRBV5-1
CDR3nt: TGTGCCAGCTGGGGACTTGACTACGAGCAGTACTTC; CDR3aa: CASWGLDYEQYF; abundance: few; j_gene: TRBJ2-7; d_gene: -; v_gene: TRBV7-9
CDR3nt: TGTGCCAGCTCACCCACACTCACGGACTCCTACGAGCAGTACTTC; CDR3aa: CASSPTLTDSYEQYF; abundance: -; j_gene: TRBJ2-7; d_gene: -; v_gene: TRBV18
CDR3nt: TGTGCCTGGCGCCCCGAAAGTGGGGAGCTGTTTTTT; CDR3aa: CAWRPESGELFF; abundance: few; j_gene: TRBJ2-2; d_gene: -; v_gene: TRBV30
CDR3nt: TGTGCCAGCTCACCGGGGGGCACCCGCACAGATACGCAGTATTTT; CDR3aa: CASSPGGTRTDTQYF; abundance: -; j_gene: TRBJ2-3; d_gene: -; v_gene: TRBV18
CDR3nt: TGTGCCAGCCGCTCGCCTAGCGGGAGAGAAAATGAGCAGTTCTTC; CDR3aa: CASRSPSGRENEQFF; abundance: -; j_gene: TRBJ2-1; d_gene: TRBD2; v_gene: TRBV25-1
CDR3nt: TGCAGTGCTAGAGATCTTTGGACACTTGAAGCTTTCTTT; CDR3aa: CSARDLWTLEAFF; abundance: -; j_gene: TRBJ1-1; d_gene: -; v_gene: TRBV20-1
CDR3nt: TGTGCCAGCAGTGTCGATCTGAGCTCCTACAATGAGCAGTTCTTC; CDR3aa: CASSVDLSSYNEQFF; abundance: -; j_gene: TRBJ2-1; d_gene: -; v_gene: TRBV6-4
CDR3nt: TGTGCCAGCAGTCGGACAGGACCGCAAGAGACCCAGTACTTC; CDR3aa: CASSRTGPQETQYF; abundance: few; j_gene: TRBJ2-5; d_gene: TRBD1; v_gene: TRBV6-2/TRBV6-3
CDR3nt: TGTGCCAGCAGCAGTGTTACGCCACGTATACGGTACACAGATACGCAGTATTTT; CDR3aa: CASSSVTPRIRYTDTQYF; abundance: -; j_gene: TRBJ2-3; d_gene: -; v_gene: TRBV21-1
CDR3nt: TGTGCCAGCACCCCAGGACAGGGACGCTATGGCTACACCTTC; CDR3aa: CASTPGQGRYGYTF; abundance: -; j_gene: TRBJ1-2; d_gene: TRBD1; v_gene: TRBV12-3/TRBV12-4
CDR3nt: TGCAGTGCTAGGGAGGGCGGGCGTAACATTCAGTACTTC; CDR3aa: CSAREGGRNIQYF; abundance: -; j_gene: TRBJ2-4; d_gene: -; v_gene: TRBV20-1
CDR3nt: TGTGCCTGGAGTCCGCCGGTCTATTCCTACAATGAGCAGTTCTTC; CDR3aa: CAWSPPVYSYNEQFF; abundance: -; j_gene: TRBJ2-1; d_gene: -; v_gene: TRBV30
CDR3nt: TGTGCCAGCAGCTTAGCCCGGGTAGTATCCCCCTACGAGCAGTACTTC; CDR3aa: CASSLARVVSPYEQYF; abundance: -; j_gene: TRBJ2-7; d_gene: -; v_gene: TRBV7-2
CDR3nt: TGTGCCAGCAGCTCAGGACAGGGAGGAGGCTACACCTTC; CDR3aa: CASSSGQGGGYTF; abundance: few; j_gene: TRBJ1-2; d_gene: TRBD1; v_gene: TRBV6-6
CDR3nt: TGTGCCAGCAGCCCCAGTTTGACAGCCTACTATGGCTACACCTTC; CDR3aa: CASSPSLTAYYGYTF; abundance: few; j_gene: TRBJ1-2; d_gene: -; v_gene: TRBV7-2
CDR3nt: TGCAGTGCTTTCGACAGCAGCACAGATACGCAGTATTTT; CDR3aa: CSAFDSSTDTQYF; abundance: many; j_gene: TRBJ2-3; d_gene: -; v_gene: TRBV20-1
CDR3nt: TGTGCCAGCAGTGTTCAGGGAGGGGGCAATGAGCAGTTCTTC; CDR3aa: CASSVQGGGNEQFF; abundance: few; j_gene: TRBJ2-1; d_gene: -; v_gene: TRBV2
CDR3nt: TGTGCCAGCAGCCCCTGGGCAGACCAAGAGACCCAGTACTTC; CDR3aa: CASSPWADQETQYF; abundance: few; j_gene: TRBJ2-5; d_gene: -; v_gene: TRBV7-9
CDR3nt: TGTGCCAACTCGGACGGGGTCGGCACAGATACGCAGTATTTT; CDR3aa: CANSDGVGTDTQYF; abundance: -; j_gene: TRBJ2-3; d_gene: -; v_gene: TRBV10-3
CDR3nt: TGTGCCAGCAGCTTAGCTAGCGGGGGCACAGATACGCAGTATTTT; CDR3aa: CASSLASGGTDTQYF; abundance: -; j_gene: TRBJ2-3; d_gene: TRBD2; v_gene: TRBV7-6
CDR3nt: TGTGCCAGCAGCTACGGACAGGGGCATATGTACAAGCAGTACTTC; CDR3aa: CASSYGQGHMYKQYF; abundance: -; j_gene: TRBJ2-7; d_gene: TRBD1; v_gene: TRBV7-9
CDR3nt: TGCGCCAGCACCGAAGGGGGCGGATACGAGCAGTACTTC; CDR3aa: CASTEGGGYEQYF; abundance: -; j_gene: TRBJ2-7; d_gene: TRBD1; v_gene: TRBV5-1
CDR3nt: TGTGCCAGCAGTGACGGGACTAGCGGCACAGATACGCAGTATTTT; CDR3aa: CASSDGTSGTDTQYF; abundance: many; j_gene: TRBJ2-3; d_gene: TRBD2; v_gene: TRBV6-4
CDR3nt: TGTGCCAGCAGTGAATCTCCCGGCGAGCAGTACTTC; CDR3aa: CASSESPGEQYF; abundance: -; j_gene: TRBJ2-7; d_gene: -; v_gene: TRBV6-1
CDR3nt: TGTGCCACCAGCCTTGACCCCGGCGGGGGCCTTACAGATACGCAGTATTTT; CDR3aa: CATSLDPGGGLTDTQYF; abundance: -; j_gene: TRBJ2-3; d_gene: -; v_gene: TRBV15
CDR3nt: TGTGCCAGCAGCGAGACCGGGACAGCTTCGCAGTTCTTC; CDR3aa: CASSETGTASQFF; abundance: few; j_gene: TRBJ2-1; d_gene: TRBD1; v_gene: TRBV11-3
CDR3nt: TGTGCCAGCAGCCAAGAACCCGGGACAGGGGACAACTTGGACTTC; CDR3aa: CASSQEPGTGDNLDF; abundance: few; j_gene: TRBJ2-4; d_gene: TRBD1; v_gene: TRBV4-2
CDR3nt: TGTGCCACCAGCAGACCACACGCAGACTCGACCGGGGAGCTGTTTTTT; CDR3aa: CATSRPHADSTGELFF; abundance: few; j_gene: TRBJ2-2; d_gene: -; v_gene: TRBV15
CDR3nt: TGTGCCAGCAAACCGGAGGGATCGCAGCAGTACTTC; CDR3aa: CASKPEGSQQYF; abundance: few; j_gene: TRBJ2-7; d_gene: -; v_gene: TRBV21-1
CDR3nt: TGTGCCAGCAGCTTAGACCCCCGGGACGAGGAGACCCAGTACTTC; CDR3aa: CASSLDPRDEETQYF; abundance: -; j_gene: TRBJ2-5; d_gene: -; v_gene: TRBV7-9
CDR3nt: TGTGCCATCGGCAATGAGCAGTTCTTC; CDR3aa: CAIGNEQFF; abundance: few; j_gene: TRBJ2-1; d_gene: -; v_gene: TRBV10-3
CDR3nt: TGTGCCAGCAATCGTCTAGCGGGAAGGACAGATACGCAGTATTTT; CDR3aa: CASNRLAGRTDTQYF; abundance: few; j_gene: TRBJ2-3; d_gene: TRBD2; v_gene: TRBV13
CDR3nt: TGTGCCAGCAGCCCGACTAAACGGCTCACAGATACGCAGTATTTT; CDR3aa: CASSPTKRLTDTQYF; abundance: few; j_gene: TRBJ2-3; d_gene: -; v_gene: TRBV14
CDR3nt: TGTGCCAGCAGCCAAGAGTGGACTAGCGGCCCTAGCTCCTACAATGAGCAGTTCTTC; CDR3aa: CASSQEWTSGPSSYNEQFF; abundance: -; j_gene: TRBJ2-1; d_gene: TRBD2; v_gene: TRBV4-2
CDR3nt: TGTGCCAGCTCCCAAGGGGCCGCCGGGGGCTACACCTTC; CDR3aa: CASSQGAAGGYTF; abundance: many; j_gene: TRBJ1-2; d_gene: -; v_gene: TRBV27
CDR3nt: TGTGCCACTTCCCCCGCAGGGGTGGACAAAAACATTCAGTACTTC; CDR3aa: CATSPAGVDKNIQYF; abundance: -; j_gene: TRBJ2-4; d_gene: -; v_gene: TRBV10-3
CDR3nt: TGCGCCAGCAGCCAGGGGACAGGGACCGAAGCCAAAAACATTCAGTACTTC; CDR3aa: CASSQGTGTEAKNIQYF; abundance: few; j_gene: TRBJ2-4; d_gene: TRBD1; v_gene: TRBV4-1
CDR3nt: TGTGCCAGCGCCGCCAAGGGGGCTCCGACCTACGAGCAGTACTTC; CDR3aa: CASAAKGAPTYEQYF; abundance: few; j_gene: TRBJ2-7; d_gene: TRBD1; v_gene: TRBV9
CDR3nt: TGCGCCAGCAGCTTGTCCGTTACGGGCTATGGCTACACCTTC; CDR3aa: CASSLSVTGYGYTF; abundance: many; j_gene: TRBJ1-2; d_gene: -; v_gene: TRBV5-1
CDR3nt: TGTGCCAGCAGCTTAGATGGTAGCGGCTACAATGAGCAGTTCTTC; CDR3aa: CASSLDGSGYNEQFF; abundance: -; j_gene: TRBJ2-1; d_gene: -; v_gene: TRBV7-9
CDR3nt: TGCAGTGCCCGGCGACAGGGTTTATTCTATGGCTACACCTTC; CDR3aa: CSARRQGLFYGYTF; abundance: -; j_gene: TRBJ1-2; d_gene: TRBD1; v_gene: TRBV20-1
CDR3nt: TGTGCCAGCAGTGAAGAAGGACACGGTGGCTTTTACGAGCAGTACTTC; CDR3aa: CASSEEGHGGFYEQYF; abundance: few; j_gene: TRBJ2-7; d_gene: -; v_gene: TRBV2
CDR3nt: TGTGCCATCAGTGAGTTCCTGGAGACTGATTTAAATGGCTACACCTTC; CDR3aa: CAISEFLETDLNGYTF; abundance: many; j_gene: TRBJ1-2; d_gene: -; v_gene: TRBV10-3
CDR3nt: TGTGCCAGCAGCCAGGGGGAAGGCAATCAGCCCCAGCATTTT; CDR3aa: CASSQGEGNQPQHF; abundance: few; j_gene: TRBJ1-5; d_gene: -; v_gene: TRBV4-2
CDR3nt: TGTGCCAGCAGCTTATATAGCGGGAGGATACCCGACAATGAGCAGTTCTTC; CDR3aa: CASSLYSGRIPDNEQFF; abundance: few; j_gene: TRBJ2-1; d_gene: TRBD2; v_gene: TRBV7-9
CDR3nt: TGCGCCAGCAGCCAGGGCACGGCGGGGGGATCCTACGAGCAGTACTTC; CDR3aa: CASSQGTAGGSYEQYF; abundance: many; j_gene: TRBJ2-7; d_gene: TRBD2; v_gene: TRBV4-1
CDR3nt: TGTGCCAGCGCCGCGGGGGGGAATGAGCAGTTCTTC; CDR3aa: CASAAGGNEQFF; abundance: few; j_gene: TRBJ2-1; d_gene: TRBD2; v_gene: TRBV7-9